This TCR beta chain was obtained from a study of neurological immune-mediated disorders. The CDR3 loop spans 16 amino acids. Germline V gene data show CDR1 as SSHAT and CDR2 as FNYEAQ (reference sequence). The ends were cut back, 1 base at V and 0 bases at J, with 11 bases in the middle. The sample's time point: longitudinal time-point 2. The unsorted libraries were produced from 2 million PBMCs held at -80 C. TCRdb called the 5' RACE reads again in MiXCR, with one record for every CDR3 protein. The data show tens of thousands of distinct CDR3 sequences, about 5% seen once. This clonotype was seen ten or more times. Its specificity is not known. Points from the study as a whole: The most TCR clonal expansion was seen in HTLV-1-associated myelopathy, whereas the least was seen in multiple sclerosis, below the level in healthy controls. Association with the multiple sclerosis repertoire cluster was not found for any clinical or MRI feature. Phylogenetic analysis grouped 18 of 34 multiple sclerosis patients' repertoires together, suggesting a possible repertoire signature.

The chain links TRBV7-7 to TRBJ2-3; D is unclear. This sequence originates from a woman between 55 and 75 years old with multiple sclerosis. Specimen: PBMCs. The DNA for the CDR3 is TGTGCCAGCAGCTTAGTACCAGGCGGTAGCACAGATACGCAGTATTTT. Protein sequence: CASSLVPGGSTDTQYF.